One sample yielded the 20 T cell receptor beta chains listed below, sequenced in a study of human T cells and chemical hapten exposure. MiXCR, applied by TCRdb to the RACE reads, yields one record per CDR3 protein. This sample yields a few hundred thousand distinct CDR3 sequences, of which about 6.9% are seen a single time; about 6% belongs to the top ten. Indicated time point: patch test 2, 6 weeks after DPC sensitization. Treatment meaning: therapeutic diphenylcyclopropenone sensitization with weekly scalp DPC. The sample here was whole blood, taken in connection with sensitization to the hapten diphenylcyclopropenone (DPC). The receptor source for this set is a woman aged 18 to 35 with alopecia areata. Some clones in this sample may be carry-over from other donors' samples.

At least ten counts were recorded for this clonotype. The chain combines TRBV6-5 with TRBJ2-1; D is possibly TRBD1 or TRBD2 (5 bases each). The CDR3 spans 14 residues. Looked up from germline, CDR1 is MNHEY and CDR2 is SVGAGI. Trimming stripped 2 bases from V and 6 bases from J, with 11 bases between. CDR3 sequence: CASSYGTGANEQFF. The DNA for the CDR3 is TGTGCCAGCAGTTACGGGACCGGGGCCAATGAGCAGTTCTTC.

This clonotype came up a few times. The chain is built from TRBV7-3 and TRBJ2-6; a possible D gene is TRBD1 (5 bases). V shed 3 bases and J shed 7 bases, with 13 bases lying between them. This CDR3 contains 15 residues. The V gene's germline CDR1 is SGHTA and CDR2 FQGTGA. This CDR3 reads CASSLDTVRANVLTF. Here the CDR3 DNA reads TGTGCCAGCAGCTTGGACACCGTTCGAGCCAACGTCCTGACTTTC.

The rearrangement joins TRBV10-3 to TRBJ2-3; the match to TRBD2 covers 9 bases. Germline lookup yields CDR1 ENHRY and CDR2 SYGVKD. J gave up 3 bases and V 8 bases, and 6 bases lay outside the gene matches. The CDR3 has 14 amino acids. The CDR3 spells CAILSGGRTDTQYF. The CDR3 nucleotides are TGTGCCATCTTGAGCGGGGGGCGGACAGATACGCAGTATTTT.

V and J are TRBV6-2 or TRBV6-3 and TRBJ2-5, with a tentative D call TRBD1 (6 bases). Germline CDR1 is MNHEY and CDR2 is SVGEGT. Trimming stripped 7 bases from V and 1 base from J, with 13 bases between. The CDR3 is 14 amino acids. CDR3 sequence: CASINRVSQETQYF. DNA for the CDR3: TGTGCCAGCATCAACAGGGTTAGCCAAGAGACCCAGTACTTC.

In this sample, this clonotype turned up many times. The V gene is TRBV29-1, the J gene TRBJ2-5, with D possibly TRBD1 on 8 matching bases. The CDR3 consists of 14 residues. From germline, CDR1 is SQVTM and CDR2 ANQGSEA. With 7 bases removed from V and 4 bases from J, the gap between germline ends came to 19 bases. The CDR3 loop reads CSAGGTGHGETQYF. DNA of the CDR3: TGCAGCGCCGGGGGGACAGGACATGGAGAGACCCAGTACTTC.

This clonotype showed up many times. The chain links TRBV11-3 to TRBJ1-1; D is perhaps TRBD1 (5 bases). CDR1 is SGHNT and CDR2 is YENEEA in the germline V gene. The CDR3 has 14 amino acids. Trimming took 5 bases from V and 4 from J, leaving 14 bases between them. This CDR3 is CASSQGPRGTEAFF. The DNA for the CDR3 is TGTGCCAGCAGCCAGGGACCGCGAGGCACTGAAGCTTTCTTT.

This clonotype was seen a few times. Here the CDR3 reads CASSYGGGWTDTQYF. The CDR3 region has the DNA TGTGCCAGCAGTTACGGAGGAGGGTGGACAGATACGCAGTATTTT. The V gene is TRBV6-6, the J gene TRBJ2-3; TRBD2 might be the D (6 bases). The CDR3 sequence is 15 residues long. The V end was cut by 2 bases, the J end by 3 bases, with 12 bases between. Germline CDR1 reads MNHNY; CDR2 reads SVGAGI (reference sequence).

Here the CDR3 DNA reads TGTGCCAGCAGCACGGGAACAGACTCCTACGAGCAGTACTTC. Protein product: CASSTGTDSYEQYF. The chain recombines TRBV9 with TRBJ2-7, with TRBD2 as a possible D gene (5 bases). Germline V CDR1 and CDR2: SGDLS, YYNGEE. CDR3 length equals 14 residues. V was shortened by 4 bases and J by 0 bases, with 11 bases between the two germline ends.

This clonotype showed up just a few times. This rearrangement joins TRBV5-6 to TRBJ1-1; D is possibly TRBD1 (6 bases). There are 15 residues in the CDR3. With 5 bases removed from V and 3 bases from J, the gap between germline ends came to 17 bases. Germline CDR1 reads SGHDT; CDR2 reads YYEEEE. CDR3 in amino acids: CASRSFEPGDTEAFF. In DNA form, the CDR3 reads TGTGCCAGCAGATCTTTCGAACCAGGGGACACTGAAGCTTTCTTT.

V and J are TRBV12-3 or TRBV12-4 and TRBJ1-2; weak D call: TRBD1 (5 bases). This CDR3 has 11 amino acids. V lost 6 bases to trimming and J lost 8 bases, with 10 bases between them. The CDR3 protein is CASRGPRGYTF. CDR3 DNA sequence: TGTGCCAGCAGGGGACCGAGAGGCTACACCTTC.

This clonotype has ten or more counts. The CDR3 coding sequence is TGTGCCAGCAGTTTTAGGGGGTCGGGGCAGCCCCAGCATTTT. Its translation is CASSFRGSGQPQHF. This chain connects TRBV27 to TRBJ1-5, with D possibly TRBD1 on 6 matching bases. V lost 3 bases and J 7 bases, leaving 13 bases between the germline ends. CDR1 and CDR2 from the germline V gene are MNHEY and SMNVEV (reference sequence). The CDR3 has 14 residues.

This clonotype was observed at least ten times. The chain couples TRBV28 to TRBJ1-1; 7 nucleotides match TRBD1. V dropped 3 bases and J dropped 4; count of bases not matched to a gene: 5. Germline lookup yields CDR1 MDHEN and CDR2 SYDVKM. This CDR3 region has 14 residues. In DNA form, the CDR3 reads TGTGCCAGCAGTTTCCCAGGGGGAGGCACTGAAGCTTTCTTT. This encodes CASSFPGGGTEAFF.

This clonotype showed up just a few times. The rearrangement joins TRBV12-3 or TRBV12-4 to TRBJ1-4; TRBD1 might be the D (5 bases). V gave up 3 bases and J gave up 12 bases, with 11 bases separating them. This CDR3 has 12 amino acids. The DNA of the CDR3 is TGTGCCAGCAGTTTTGGGAGGGACCAACTGTTTTTT. Translation: CASSFGRDQLFF.

This clonotype was observed at least ten times. This chain joins TRBV6-5 and TRBJ2-7, with TRBD2 identical over 12 bases. V was clipped by 4 bases and J by 2 bases; unmatched bases: 6. This CDR3 contains 16 residues. In germline, CDR1 is MNHEY, CDR2 SVGAGI. The CDR3 DNA is TGTGCCAGCAGTTTCACTAGCGGGGGGACCGCCTACGAGCAGTACTTC. Amino acid sequence: CASSFTSGGTAYEQYF.

The J gene is TRBJ2-4, the V gene TRBV11-2, with D tentatively TRBD2 (7 bases). CDR1 SGHAT and CDR2 FQNNGV come from the germline V gene. The length of the CDR3 is 17 residues. Trimming left V 6 bases short and J 2 bases short, with 20 bases between. In DNA, the CDR3 is TGTGCCAGCAGTCGGATAAGGGGGGGCCTCCCCAAAAACATTCAGTACTTC. It yields the protein CASSRIRGGLPKNIQYF.

This clonotype was seen at least ten times. V gene TRBV18 combines with J gene TRBJ1-1, with D maybe TRBD1 (5 bases). Germline CDR1 KGHSH, CDR2 LQKENI. The V and J ends lost 3 bases and 4 bases respectively, with 15 bases between them. The CDR3 length is 15 residues. The CDR3, as DNA: TGTGCCAGCTCACCGCGCGAGACTAGGGGCACTGAAGCTTTCTTT. It is translated as CASSPRETRGTEAFF. Variable domain in full (rest from reference TRBV18 and TRBJ1-1): NAGVMQNPRHLVRRRGQEARLRCSPMKGHSHVYWYRQLPEEGLKFMVYLQKENIIDESGMPKERFSAEFPKEGPSILRIQQVVRGDSAAYFCASSPRETRGTEAFFGQGTRLTVV.

This clonotype was seen many times. The J gene is TRBJ1-5, the V gene TRBV28, with 10 bases that match TRBD1. The CDR3 loop spans 15 amino acids. The germline gives CDR1 MDHEN, CDR2 SYDVKM. After removal of 2 bases from V and 7 bases from J, the junction contained 5 bases not matched to a gene. Here the CDR3 reads CASSLPDRGAQPQHF. CDR3 nucleotide sequence: TGTGCCAGCAGTTTACCGGACAGGGGGGCCCAGCCCCAGCATTTT.

This clonotype was detected ten times or more. V and J are TRBV20-1 and TRBJ1-1; a possible D gene is TRBD1 (5 bases). V gave up 6 bases and J gave up 0 bases, with 11 bases separating them. CDR3 length: 13 amino acids. CDR1 is DFQATT, CDR2 SNEGSKA, per germline (reference sequence). The CDR3 nucleotides are TGCAGTGCCCCCCGACAGCTGAACACTGAAGCTTTCTTT. This translates into CSAPRQLNTEAFF.

This clonotype has a count of ten or more. This rearrangement joins TRBV7-9 to TRBJ2-3; D perhaps matches TRBD2 (6 bases). The germline V gene has CDR1 SEHNR and CDR2 FQNEAQ (reference sequence). Trimming left V 4 bases short and J 0 bases short, with 11 bases between. The CDR3 loop spans 15 amino acids. The CDR3 sequence: CASSSGRLSTDTQYF. DNA of the CDR3: TGTGCCAGCAGCTCAGGGAGGCTCAGCACAGATACGCAGTATTTT. The whole variable domain, remainder taken from reference TRBV7-9 and TRBJ2-3, is DTGVSQNPRHKITKRGQNVTFRCDPISEHNRLYWYRQTLGQGPEFLTYFQNEAQLEKSRLLSDRFSAERPKGSFSTLEIQRTEQGDSAMYLCASSSGRLSTDTQYFGPGTRLTVL.

This clonotype was seen more than once but under ten times. The CDR3, as DNA: TGTGCCAGCTCACCAGTCAGGGTGAGCAATCAGCCCCAGCATTTT. Amino acids: CASSPVRVSNQPQHF. This chain joins TRBV18 and TRBJ1-5; tentative D call: TRBD1 (5 bases). Trimming pared 2 bases from V and 1 base from J, leaving 9 bases between. This CDR3 spans 15 amino acids. Germline CDR1 and CDR2: KGHSH and LQKENI.